This TCR beta chain appears in the sequencing data of a study of control samples from healthy donors and cancer patients. Trimming removed 2 bases at V and 3 bases at J, with 14 bases between. The CDR3 consists of 14 residues. The germline CDR1 and CDR2 sequences are SQVTM and ANQGSEA. Sequencing was performed with immunoSEQ multiplex PCR; in TCRdb, only in-frame clones are kept and a portion is missing. The sample has some 150,000 clones, 75% to 95% seen once. The sequencing sample was made of blood. This receptor was identified in a man under 40 in good health. J is TRBJ2-7 and V is TRBV29-1, with D maybe TRBD2 (6 bases). The CDR3 nucleotides read TGCAGCGTTGAATGGGGGGATAAAGTCTACGAGCAGTACTTC. Translated, it gives CSVEWGDKVYEQYF.